What follows are 16 T cell receptor beta chains derived from one specimen sequenced in a study of T cells of healthy individuals. TCRdb called the 5' RACE reads again in MiXCR, with one record for every CDR3 protein. The sample lists about 96,000 distinct CDR3 sequences, 15% to 20% occurring once. The receptors were gathered from a human donor in good health.

This clonotype was found many times. The genes are TRBV15 and TRBJ1-2; a weak D match, TRBD1 (6 bases). Germline V lookup: CDR1 LNHNV, CDR2 YYDKDF (reference sequence). The V end lost 3 bases, the J end lost 8 bases, and 19 bases lay between the germline ends. The CDR3 has 15 residues. The CDR3 loop reads CATSRLGTRGLGYTF. The CDR3 nucleotides are TGTGCCACCAGCAGGCTTGGGACAAGGGGTTTGGGCTACACCTTC.

This CDR3 reads CASGSRGDTQYF. For the CDR3, the DNA is TGTGCCAGTGGATCGCGGGGGGATACGCAGTATTTT. V is TRBV19 and J is TRBJ2-3, with TRBD2 matching over 7 bases. Germline V gene lookup returns CDR1 LNHDA and CDR2 SQIVND (reference sequence). The junction had 5 bases not matched to a gene; V was cut back by 8 bases and J by 6 bases. The CDR3 sequence is 12 residues long.

This clonotype was observed many times. This rearrangement joins TRBV6-5 to TRBJ2-2; D is unclear. V shed 2 bases and J shed 7 bases, with 5 bases lying between them. Germline values: CDR1 MNHEY, CDR2 SVGAGI. The CDR3 sequence is 12 residues long. The CDR3 here is CASSYRGGELFF. The CDR3 coding sequence is TGTGCCAGCAGTTACCGCGGCGGGGAGCTGTTTTTT.

This clonotype was seen at least ten times. V usage is TRBV19 and J usage is TRBJ1-1; 8 bases match TRBD1. V trimming: 3 bases; J trimming: 5 bases; junction bases outside the gene matches: 5. The CDR3 length is 14 residues. Per germline, CDR1 LNHDA and CDR2 SQIVND (reference sequence). CDR3 nucleotides: TGTGCCAGTAGTATCCAGGGGGCGAGGACTGAAGCTTTCTTT. This encodes CASSIQGARTEAFF.

The chain is built from TRBV27 and TRBJ1-1; D ambiguous. The CDR3 is 14 amino acids. The ends were cut back, 3 bases at V and 2 bases at J, with 10 bases in the middle. Germline assignment: CDR1 MNHEY and CDR2 SMNVEV (reference sequence). The DNA for the CDR3 is TGTGCCAGCAGTTTTTGGGGTACTAACACTGAAGCTTTCTTT. Its translation is CASSFWGTNTEAFF.

This clonotype was counted a few times. The genes are TRBV5-1 and TRBJ2-3; tentative D call: TRBD2 (5 bases). The ends were cut back, 2 bases at V and 2 bases at J, with 9 bases in the middle. Germline CDR1 reads SGHRS; CDR2 reads YFSETQ. The CDR3 is made up of 14 amino acids. CDR3 loop: CASSLERTTDTQYF. CDR3 nucleotides: TGCGCCAGCAGCTTAGAGCGGACCACAGATACGCAGTATTTT. Complete variable domain (other parts from reference TRBV5-1 and TRBJ2-3): KAGVTQTPRYLIKTRGQQVTLSCSPISGHRSVSWYQQTPGQGLQFLFEYFSETQRNKGNFPGRFSGRQFSNSRSEMNVSTLELGDSALYLCASSLERTTDTQYFGPGTRLTVL.

This clonotype came up many times. V and J are TRBV20-1 and TRBJ2-6; D may be TRBD1 (5 bases). This CDR3 has 16 residues. Deletions cut 6 bases from V and 0 bases from J, with 15 bases between. Germline CDR1 reads DFQATT; CDR2 reads SNEGSKA (reference sequence). The CDR3 sequence: CSAIGQGTSGANVLTF. The CDR3 DNA is TGCAGTGCAATCGGACAAGGCACCTCTGGGGCCAACGTCCTGACTTTC.

This clonotype was recorded many times. The rearrangement joins TRBV6-4 to TRBJ2-1, with D perhaps matching TRBD2 (6 bases). CDR3 length equals 15 residues. Germline CDR1 and CDR2: MRHNA and SNTAGT. The ends were cut back, 5 bases at V and 1 base at J, with 12 bases in the middle. The CDR3 region is CASSPLGGSYNEQFF. Written as DNA, the CDR3 is TGTGCCAGCAGTCCGCTGGGGGGATCCTACAATGAGCAGTTCTTC.

Many counts were recorded for this clonotype. The chain uses TRBV29-1 and TRBJ2-1; 7 bases fit TRBD2. The V gene's germline CDR1 is SQVTM and CDR2 ANQGSEA. V dropped 0 bases and J dropped 12; count of bases not matched to a gene: 2. The CDR3 covers 11 residues. CDR3 nucleotides: TGCAGCGTTGAAGAGGGGGGGGGGCAGTTCTTC. This gives the protein CSVEEGGGQFF.

Here the CDR3 reads CASSTGGNTEAFF. The CDR3 DNA follows: TGCGCCAGCAGCACCGGGGGCAACACTGAAGCTTTCTTT. The chain recombines TRBV5-1 with TRBJ1-1, with D possibly being TRBD1 (6 bases). V lost 4 bases, J lost 2 bases, and 9 bases lay in between. CDR3 length equals 13 residues. Germline V gene sequence: CDR1 SGHRS, CDR2 YFSETQ. Drawing the rest from reference TRBV5-1 and TRBJ1-1, the complete variable domain is KAGVTQTPRYLIKTRGQQVTLSCSPISGHRSVSWYQQTPGQGLQFLFEYFSETQRNKGNFPGRFSGRQFSNSRSEMNVSTLELGDSALYLCASSTGGNTEAFFGQGTRLTVV.

This clonotype occurred a few times. V gene TRBV2 combines with J gene TRBJ2-1, with 8 bases that match TRBD2. The germline V gene has CDR1 SNHLY and CDR2 FYNNEI. This CDR3 has 14 residues. V dropped 6 bases and J dropped 7; count of bases not matched to a gene: 8. Here the CDR3 DNA reads TGTGCCAGCAGATGGGCTAGCGGGCCTAATGAGCAGTTCTTC. It is translated as CASRWASGPNEQFF.

Here the CDR3 DNA reads TGTGCCAGCAGCTTATCTGGGGGTACGACTTTCTTT. Protein sequence: CASSLSGGTTFF. The chain uses TRBV11-2 and TRBJ1-1, with D possibly TRBD1 on 5 matching bases. Germline values: CDR1 SGHAT, CDR2 FQNNGV. Deletions cut 2 bases from V and 12 bases from J, with 13 bases between. The CDR3 loop spans 12 amino acids. Using reference TRBV11-2 and TRBJ1-1 for the parts outside the CDR3, the full variable domain is EAGVAQSPRYKIIEKRQSVAFWCNPISGHATLYWYQQILGQGPKLLIQFQNNGVVDDSQLPKDRFSAERLKGVDSTLKIQPAKLEDSAVYLCASSLSGGTTFFGQGTRLTVV.

V gene TRBV5-1 combines with J gene TRBJ2-7; 7 positions match TRBD1. The V gene's germline CDR1 is SGHRS and CDR2 YFSETQ. Losses at the gene ends were 4 bases for V and 10 bases for J; bases not matched to a gene: 11. There are 13 residues in the CDR3. DNA of the CDR3: TGCGCCAGCAGCCCCTACGGACAGGCCGAACAGTACTTC. This gives the protein CASSPYGQAEQYF.

This clonotype was observed a handful of times. The V and J genes are TRBV11-1 and TRBJ2-7; 10 bases are shared with TRBD2. CDR1 SGHAT and CDR2 FQDESV come from the germline V gene (reference sequence). V was clipped by 1 base and J by 5 bases; unmatched bases: 5. The CDR3 length is 15 residues. The CDR3 nucleotides read TGTGCCAGCAGCTTAGGACTAGCGGGTACCCACGAGCAGTACTTC. Its protein is CASSLGLAGTHEQYF.

The J gene is TRBJ2-1, the V gene TRBV28, with D perhaps matching TRBD2 (6 bases). The CDR3 length is 16 residues. V was clipped by 5 bases and J by 2 bases, with 16 bases between them. In germline, CDR1 is MDHEN, CDR2 SYDVKM. This chain's CDR3 is CASSVPGTPTYNEQFF. The CDR3 bases are TGTGCCAGCAGTGTTCCCGGGACTCCTACCTACAATGAGCAGTTCTTC.

A few counts support this clonotype. The chain is built from TRBV2 and TRBJ1-4, with 9 nucleotides matching TRBD1. The CDR3 runs to 14 residues. Per germline, CDR1 SNHLY and CDR2 FYNNEI. The V and J ends lost 6 bases and 6 bases, in that order; junction bases with no gene match: 5. CDR3 in DNA: TGTGCCAGCAGGGACAGGGGACTTGATGAAAAACTGTTTTTT. It translates to CASRDRGLDEKLFF. Full variable domain (rest looked up from reference TRBV2 and TRBJ1-4): EPEVTQTPSHQVTQMGQEVILRCVPISNHLYFYWYRQILGQKVEFLVSFYNNEISEKSEIFDDQFSVERPDGSNFTLKIRSTKLEDSAMYFCASRDRGLDEKLFFGSGTQLSVL.